What follows are 32 T cell receptor beta chains derived from one specimen sequenced in a study of blood T cell repertoires in COVID-19. Method: immunoSEQ multiplex PCR; TCRdb's copy keeps in-frame clones and lacks some. The sample includes approximately 290,000 clones, more than 65% seen only once; the top ten take 15% to 18%. The sequenced sample consisted of peripheral blood. These receptors all come from a person aged 70 to 80 with COVID-19, enrolled during active disease.

This rearrangement joins TRBV5-1 to TRBJ1-2; unclear D gene. Trimming removed 0 bases at V and 2 bases at J, with 5 bases between. Germline loops: CDR1 SGHRS, CDR2 YFSETQ. The CDR3 spans 13 residues. The CDR3 nucleotides are TGCGCCAGCAGCTTGGCGGAGAACTATGGCTACACCTTC. It translates to CASSLAENYGYTF. Full variable domain (rest looked up from reference TRBV5-1 and TRBJ1-2): KAGVTQTPRYLIKTRGQQVTLSCSPISGHRSVSWYQQTPGQGLQFLFEYFSETQRNKGNFPGRFSGRQFSNSRSEMNVSTLELGDSALYLCASSLAENYGYTFGSGTRLTVV.

The chain joins TRBV28 to TRBJ2-6; D unclear. V lost 5 bases to trimming and J lost 4 bases, with 12 bases between them. The length of the CDR3 is 15 residues. The germline gives CDR1 MDHEN, CDR2 SYDVKM. CDR3 nucleotides: TGTGCCAGCAGTCCTCCCCCAACAGGGGCCAACGTCCTGACTTTC. As protein: CASSPPPTGANVLTF.

This sequence joins TRBV28 and TRBJ2-7; tentatively, D is TRBD1 (5 bases). The CDR3 spans 11 residues. Looked up from germline, CDR1 is MDHEN and CDR2 is SYDVKM. The V and J ends lost 4 bases and 4 bases respectively, with 5 bases between them. The chain's CDR3 is CASSYRYEQYF. The CDR3 region has the DNA TGTGCCAGCAGTTACAGGTACGAGCAGTACTTC.

Concerning this clone: Other DNA sequences in this sample translate to the same CDR3. The V and J genes are TRBV19 and TRBJ1-5; possibly TRBD1 for D (6 bases). The CDR3 is made up of 15 amino acids. Trimming removed 4 bases at V and 0 bases at J, with 10 bases between. CDR1 LNHDA and CDR2 SQIVND come from the germline V gene (reference sequence). The CDR3 spells CASSTTGYSNQPQHF. The CDR3 DNA is TGTGCCAGTAGTACAACAGGGTATAGCAATCAGCCCCAGCATTTT.

The rearrangement uses TRBV6-5 and TRBJ1-2; possible D gene TRBD1, 6 bases. Trimming pared 5 bases from V and 0 bases from J, leaving 10 bases between. Germline values: CDR1 MNHEY, CDR2 SVGAGI. CDR3 size: 14 residues. The chain's CDR3 is CASSRQASNYGYTF. The CDR3 nucleotides read TGTGCCAGCAGTAGACAGGCGTCTAACTATGGCTACACCTTC.

The V gene is TRBV24-1, the J gene TRBJ1-2; weak D call: TRBD1 (6 bases). Trimming stripped 5 bases from V and 4 bases from J, with 10 bases between. CDR3 length: 13 amino acids. Germline loops: CDR1 KGHDR, CDR2 SFDVKD. The CDR3 region is CATSVGASYGYTF. For the CDR3, the DNA is TGTGCCACCAGTGTGGGGGCGAGCTATGGCTACACCTTC.

In this sample, this clone turned up a few times. The V call is TRBV27, the J call TRBJ2-3, with TRBD2 matching 8 bases. Germline V gene lookup returns CDR1 MNHEY and CDR2 SMNVEV (reference sequence). The CDR3 has 16 residues. V shed 3 bases, J shed 3 bases, and the junction held 8 bases outside the gene matches. CDR3 sequence: CASSFNSGMGTDTQYF. The CDR3 nucleotides read TGTGCCAGCAGTTTCAATAGCGGGATGGGTACAGATACGCAGTATTTT.

This clone was observed a single time. The V gene is TRBV3-1 (or the pseudogene TRBV3-2), the J gene TRBJ1-4; 7 bases fit TRBD1. V dropped 2 bases and J dropped 2; count of bases not matched to a gene: 8. In germline, CDR1 is LGHDT, CDR2 YNNKEL (reference sequence). There are 17 residues in the CDR3. The CDR3 protein is CASSQIAQGKTNEKLFF. For the CDR3, the DNA is TGTGCCAGCAGCCAAATAGCACAGGGGAAGACTAATGAAAAACTGTTTTTT.

This clone has just a few counts. This chain connects TRBV2 to TRBJ2-5; TRBD2 agrees at 8 bases. The V gene's germline CDR1 is SNHLY and CDR2 FYNNEI. The CDR3 sequence is 15 residues long. V gave up 6 bases and J gave up 4 bases; unmatched junction bases: 10. CDR3 sequence reads: CASSVMTSAGETQYF. CDR3 nucleotide sequence: TGTGCCAGCAGCGTAATGACTAGCGCGGGAGAGACCCAGTACTTC. The full variable domain, completed using reference TRBV2 and TRBJ2-5, is EPEVTQTPSHQVTQMGQEVILRCVPISNHLYFYWYRQILGQKVEFLVSFYNNEISEKSEIFDDQFSVERPDGSNFTLKIRSTKLEDSAMYFCASSVMTSAGETQYFGPGTRLLVL.

This chain connects TRBV11-2 to TRBJ2-3; TRBD1 might be the D (6 bases). V lost 2 bases and J lost 1, with 16 bases in between. The CDR3 is 17 amino acids. CDR1 is SGHAT, CDR2 FQNNGV, per germline. This chain's CDR3 is CASSLSPQGSGTDTQYF. In DNA, the CDR3 is TGTGCCAGCAGCTTATCCCCCCAGGGGTCGGGCACAGATACGCAGTATTTT.

This clone appeared a few times. This CDR3 reads CASSIGTEAYEQYF. CDR3 nucleotides: TGTGCCAGCAGCATAGGGACAGAGGCCTACGAGCAGTACTTC. This chain connects TRBV7-8 to TRBJ2-7; the match to TRBD1 covers 7 bases. V lost 5 bases, J lost 2 bases, and 6 bases stayed unmatched. The CDR3 runs to 14 residues. CDR1 and CDR2 from the germline V gene are SGHVS and FQNEAQ.

The J gene is TRBJ2-5, the V gene TRBV2; 8 bases agree with TRBD2. V shed 7 bases and J 5 bases; nucleotides not matched to a gene: 6. This CDR3 contains 13 residues. From germline, CDR1 is SNHLY and CDR2 FYNNEI. The CDR3 here is CASNEGLVETQYF. The CDR3 bases are TGTGCCAGCAATGAGGGACTAGTCGAGACCCAGTACTTC. The whole variable domain, filled in from reference TRBV2 and TRBJ2-5, reads EPEVTQTPSHQVTQMGQEVILRCVPISNHLYFYWYRQILGQKVEFLVSFYNNEISEKSEIFDDQFSVERPDGSNFTLKIRSTKLEDSAMYFCASNEGLVETQYFGPGTRLLVL.

This chain links TRBV7-8 with TRBJ1-1; 11 bases map to TRBD1. V lost 4 bases, J lost 5 bases, and 15 bases stayed unmatched. From germline, CDR1 is SGHVS and CDR2 FQNEAQ. The CDR3 extends over 18 amino acids. The CDR3, as DNA: TGTGCCAGCAGCTACTATGGACAGGGGGCCATGGAAAAAACTGAAGCTTTCTTT. Its protein product is CASSYYGQGAMEKTEAFF.

The gene calls are TRBV7-2 and TRBJ2-5, with 8 bases identical to TRBD2. The CDR3 has 14 residues. The V segment lost 1 base and the J segment 4 bases; nucleotides outside the gene matches: 2. In germline, CDR1 is SGHTA, CDR2 FQGNSA. The CDR3 protein is CASSLGLALETQYF. The CDR3 bases are TGTGCCAGCAGCTTAGGACTAGCGCTAGAGACCCAGTACTTC.

The chain combines TRBV24-1 with TRBJ1-2; D unresolved. V lost 5 bases and J lost 2, with 11 bases in between. Germline CDR1 is KGHDR and CDR2 is SFDVKD. The CDR3 has 14 residues. CDR3 DNA: TGTGCCACCAGTGGTACGTTTAGCAACTATGGCTACACCTTC. Protein sequence: CATSGTFSNYGYTF.

The chain recombines TRBV6-5 with TRBJ2-1; 7 bases fit TRBD2. CDR3 length equals 13 residues. The junction had 5 bases not matched to a gene; V was cut back by 5 bases and J by 7 bases. The germline CDR1 and CDR2 sequences are MNHEY and SVGAGI. The DNA of the CDR3 is TGTGCCAGCAGTATAGCGGGTGGGAATGAGCAGTTCTTC. This codes for CASSIAGGNEQFF.

This clone was seen a single time. This chain uses TRBV11-2 with TRBJ2-6, with D unresolved. Trimming stripped 1 base from V and 2 bases from J, with 6 bases between. Germline CDR1 SGHAT, CDR2 FQNNGV. The CDR3 extends over 15 amino acids. The CDR3 loop reads CASSLATPGANVLTF. CDR3 in DNA: TGTGCCAGCAGCTTAGCGACACCTGGGGCCAACGTCCTGACTTTC.

The chain carries TRBV7-9 and TRBJ1-6; D not resolved. The CDR3 contains 14 residues. V was clipped by 6 bases and J by 8 bases, with 14 bases between them. From germline, CDR1 is SEHNR and CDR2 FQNEAQ (reference sequence). CDR3 sequence: CASSSASGYSPLHF. In nucleotides, the CDR3 is TGTGCCAGCAGTTCCGCCTCAGGATATTCACCCCTCCACTTT.

The sample holds a few counts of this clone. The chain combines TRBV7-8 with TRBJ2-2; 8 bases are a match to TRBD2. The CDR3 length is 21 residues. The V gene end was trimmed by 0 bases and the J gene end by 0 bases; junction bases not matched to a gene: 15. Germline loops: CDR1 SGHVS, CDR2 FQNEAQ. For the CDR3, the DNA is TGTGCCAGCAGCTTAGCAGAAAGAGGAGGAGCGGGGGTACCGAACACCGGGGAGCTGTTTTTT. This sequence encodes CASSLAERGGAGVPNTGELFF.

The chain combines TRBV27 with TRBJ2-1, with D uncertain. The germline V gene has CDR1 MNHEY and CDR2 SMNVEV (reference sequence). Trimming shortened V by 2 bases and J by 9 bases, and 11 bases separated the two germline ends. The CDR3 totals 13 residues. CDR3 DNA: TGTGCCAGCAGTTTACTCCCGGGTTTTGAGCAGTTCTTC. Its translation: CASSLLPGFEQFF.

The chain combines TRBV27 with TRBJ2-7; TRBD1 might be the D (5 bases). With 5 bases removed from V and 5 bases from J, the gap between germline ends came to 19 bases. There are 15 residues in the CDR3. Germline lookup yields CDR1 MNHEY and CDR2 SMNVEV (reference sequence). The CDR3 bases are TGTGCCAGCAGTCCCGGGTATCAGGGTTTCGACGAGCAGTACTTC. Translation: CASSPGYQGFDEQYF.

V and J are TRBV7-9 and TRBJ1-5, with D possibly TRBD1 on 6 matching bases. The CDR3 covers 17 residues. The V and J ends lost 1 base and 2 bases respectively, with 15 bases between them. Germline values: CDR1 SEHNR, CDR2 FQNEAQ (reference sequence). CDR3 sequence reads: CASSLGAGGDGNQPQHF. The CDR3 nucleotides read TGTGCCAGCAGCTTAGGAGCGGGGGGCGACGGCAATCAGCCCCAGCATTTT. Looking up the rest from reference TRBV7-9 and TRBJ1-5 gives the full variable domain: DTGVSQNPRHKITKRGQNVTFRCDPISEHNRLYWYRQTLGQGPEFLTYFQNEAQLEKSRLLSDRFSAERPKGSFSTLEIQRTEQGDSAMYLCASSLGAGGDGNQPQHFGDGTRLSIL.

The chain couples TRBV5-1 to TRBJ2-3; D is perhaps TRBD1 (5 bases). V was pared by 1 base and J by 2 bases, with 11 bases between. This CDR3 comprises 15 residues. CDR1 SGHRS and CDR2 YFSETQ come from the germline V gene. The CDR3 sequence: CASSLQDGATDTQYF. CDR3 in DNA: TGCGCCAGCAGCTTGCAGGATGGGGCCACAGATACGCAGTATTTT.

This chain uses TRBV5-4 with TRBJ2-6; 7 bases align to TRBD1. Germline loops: CDR1 SGHNT, CDR2 YYREEE (reference sequence). CDR3 length: 16 amino acids. The V gene end was trimmed by 1 base and the J gene end by 2 bases; junction bases not matched to a gene: 3. DNA of the CDR3: TGTGCCAGCAGCTTGTACCAGGGGGCTGGGGCCAACGTCCTGACTTTC. This translates into CASSLYQGAGANVLTF.

This clone appeared once. The CDR3 DNA is TGTGCCAGCAGGGCTTCCGTAGGAAACACCATATATTTT. Protein product: CASRASVGNTIYF. The J gene is TRBJ1-3, the V gene TRBV27; D remains unclear. The CDR3 totals 13 residues. CDR1 MNHEY and CDR2 SMNVEV come from the germline V gene (reference sequence). V dropped 6 bases and J dropped 4 bases, with 10 bases sitting between them.

The genes are TRBV6-1 and TRBJ1-4; no definite D call. This CDR3 is built from 15 residues. Germline V gives CDR1 MNHNS, CDR2 SASEGT. V shed 0 bases and J shed 8 bases, with 13 bases lying between them. CDR3 DNA sequence: TGTGCCAGCAGTGAAGCGCGGGGAGCTCAAGAAAAACTGTTTTTT. Translation gives CASSEARGAQEKLFF.

About this clone: The same CDR3 is also encoded by other DNA sequences in this sample. The chain is built from TRBV6-5 and TRBJ2-7, with 10 nucleotides matching TRBD1. Losses at the gene ends were 6 bases for V and 4 bases for J; bases not matched to a gene: 3. CDR3 length equals 13 residues. Germline CDR1 is MNHEY and CDR2 is SVGAGI. CDR3 amino acids: CASSRDRGYEQYF. CDR3 DNA sequence: TGTGCCAGCAGCCGGGACAGGGGATACGAGCAGTACTTC.

J is TRBJ2-7 and V is TRBV24-1, with 8 bases fitting TRBD2. CDR1 and CDR2 from the germline V gene are KGHDR and SFDVKD. The CDR3 loop spans 13 amino acids. Germline trimming cut 6 bases from V and 6 bases from J; bases unmatched to any gene: 6. For the CDR3, the DNA is TGTGCCACCAGTAAGAGCGGGAGTCGCGAGCAGTACTTC. Protein: CATSKSGSREQYF.

This sequence joins TRBV6-4 and TRBJ1-2; 8 bases fit TRBD1. The CDR3 totals 14 residues. Germline values: CDR1 MRHNA, CDR2 SNTAGT. V lost 0 bases, J lost 8 bases, and 5 bases stayed unmatched. CDR3 region: CASSDSQGVGGYTF. As DNA, the CDR3 is TGTGCCAGCAGTGACTCACAGGGGGTTGGCGGCTACACCTTC.

The rearrangement links TRBV3-1 (or the pseudogene TRBV3-2) to TRBJ2-4, with 9 bases fitting TRBD1. The CDR3 runs to 17 residues. V trimming: 0 bases; J trimming: 4 bases; junction bases outside the gene matches: 7. CDR1 is LGHDT, CDR2 YNNKEL, per germline (reference sequence). CDR3 in DNA: TGTGCCAGCAGCCAAGAGTTCCGGGACAGGGCAAAAAACATTCAGTACTTC. Translated: CASSQEFRDRAKNIQYF.

This clone was detected once. V usage is TRBV7-9 and J usage is TRBJ2-5; 9 bases align to TRBD2. V was clipped by 1 base and J by 5 bases; unmatched bases: 11. The CDR3 covers 17 residues. CDR1 and CDR2 from the germline V gene are SEHNR and FQNEAQ (reference sequence). In DNA, the CDR3 is TGTGCCAGCAGCTTAGTGGTGGGTAGCGGGAGTACGGAGACCCAGTACTTC. This sequence encodes CASSLVVGSGSTETQYF.

The chain joins TRBV27 to TRBJ2-7; 8 nucleotides match TRBD1. This CDR3 has 14 residues. V gave up 2 bases and J gave up 3 bases; unmatched junction bases: 3. CDR1 is MNHEY, CDR2 SMNVEV, per germline (reference sequence). The DNA for the CDR3 is TGTGCCAGCAGTTTAGGCAGGGGGCTCTACGAGCAGTACTTC. Translating gives CASSLGRGLYEQYF.